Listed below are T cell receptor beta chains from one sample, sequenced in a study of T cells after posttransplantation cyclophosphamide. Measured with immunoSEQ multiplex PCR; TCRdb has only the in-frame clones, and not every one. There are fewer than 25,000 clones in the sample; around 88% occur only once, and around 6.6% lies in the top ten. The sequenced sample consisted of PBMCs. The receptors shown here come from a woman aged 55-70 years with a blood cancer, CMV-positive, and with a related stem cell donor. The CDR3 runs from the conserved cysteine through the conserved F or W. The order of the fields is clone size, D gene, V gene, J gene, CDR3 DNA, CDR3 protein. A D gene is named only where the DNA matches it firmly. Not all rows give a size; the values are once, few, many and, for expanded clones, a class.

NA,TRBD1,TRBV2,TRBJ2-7,TGTGCCAGCAGTTATATCGGGACAGGGGGGAACGAGCAGTACTTC,CASSYIGTGGNEQYF
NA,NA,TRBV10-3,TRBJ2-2,TGTGCCATCAGTGAGCGACAAAGCACCGGGGAGCTGTTTTTT,CAISERQSTGELFF
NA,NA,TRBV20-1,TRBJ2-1,TGCAGTGCCACAGGAGGGGGCATGGGATTCTTC,CSATGGGMGFF
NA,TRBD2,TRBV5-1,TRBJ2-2,TGCGCCAGCAGCTTGGGGCGAGCGGGATACACCGGGGAGCTGTTTTTT,CASSLGRAGYTGELFF
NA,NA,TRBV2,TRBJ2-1,TGTGCCGGCAGGACCGCCGGGACTTACAATGAGCAGTTCTTC,CAGRTAGTYNEQFF
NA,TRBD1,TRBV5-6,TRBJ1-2,TGTGCCAGCACCTATCCCCCAGGACAGGGGTATTTTGGCTACACCTTC,CASTYPPGQGYFGYTF
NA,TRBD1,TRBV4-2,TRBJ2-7,TGTGCCAGCAGCCAACCTCCGGGACAGGGGGCGGGCGAGCAGTACTTC,CASSQPPGQGAGEQYF
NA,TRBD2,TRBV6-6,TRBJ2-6,TGTGCCAGCAACGGACTAGCGGGGTCTGGGGCCAACGTCCTGACTTTC,CASNGLAGSGANVLTF
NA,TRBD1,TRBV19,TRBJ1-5,TGTGCCAGTACCGCGACAGGGGGCAGGAGCAATCAGCCCCAGCATTTT,CASTATGGRSNQPQHF
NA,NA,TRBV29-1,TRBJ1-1,TGCAGCGCCCAGAACACTGAAGCTTTCTTT,CSAQNTEAFF
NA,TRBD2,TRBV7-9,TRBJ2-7,TGTGCCAGCAGCTTGGGGGGGACGAAAGGGTACGAGCAGTACTTC,CASSLGGTKGYEQYF
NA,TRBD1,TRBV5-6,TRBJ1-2,TGTGCCAGCAGCTTCCAGGGGGCGTCAGACTATGGCTACACCTTC,CASSFQGASDYGYTF
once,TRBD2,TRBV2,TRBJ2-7,TGTGCCAGCAGTGTTTCGGGAGGAACCTACGAGCAGTACTTC,CASSVSGGTYEQYF
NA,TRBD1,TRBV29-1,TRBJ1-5,TGCAGCGTTGAAGAACAGGGGGATCAGCCCCAGCATTTT,CSVEEQGDQPQHF
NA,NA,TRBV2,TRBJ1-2,TGTGCCAGCACCCTCTCAGTGGGGGGTGGCTACACCTTC,CASTLSVGGGYTF
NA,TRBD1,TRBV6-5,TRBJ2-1,TGTGCCAGCAGGGGCCTTGGCAGGGGGAATGAGCAGTTCTTC,CASRGLGRGNEQFF
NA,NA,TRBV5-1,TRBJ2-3,TGCGCCAGCACCCCGTTTTTTATGCGGAGCACAGATACGCAGTATTTT,CASTPFFMRSTDTQYF
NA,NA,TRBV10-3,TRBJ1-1,TGTGCCATCAGTGCTGACTGGCCCATGAACACTGAAGCTTTCTTT,CAISADWPMNTEAFF
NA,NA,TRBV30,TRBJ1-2,TGTGCCTGGACCACCCCGGGAGGGTACTATGGCTACACCTTC,CAWTTPGGYYGYTF
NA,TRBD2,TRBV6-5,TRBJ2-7,TGTGCCAGCAGACCCGGGACTAGCGGATGGGAGCAGTACTTC,CASRPGTSGWEQYF
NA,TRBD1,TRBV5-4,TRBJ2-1,TGTGCCAGCAGCGTGCGGGACAGGGATAATGAGCAGTTCTTC,CASSVRDRDNEQFF
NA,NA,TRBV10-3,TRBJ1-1,TGTGCCATCAGTGAGTCAAAGGGAGGGGACACTGAAGCTTTCTTT,CAISESKGGDTEAFF
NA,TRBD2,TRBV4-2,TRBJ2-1,TGTGCCAGCAGCCAAGAAGGGACTAGCTCCTACAATGAGCAGTTCTTC,CASSQEGTSSYNEQFF
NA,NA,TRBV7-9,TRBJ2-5,TGTGCCAGCAGCTTAGTGGGGGCCGGAGAGACCCAGTACTTC,CASSLVGAGETQYF
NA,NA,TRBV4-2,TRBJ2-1,TGTGCCAGCAGCGACTCAACTTTGCGGGGGCCTTTCTCCGTTGAGCAGTTCTTC,CASSDSTLRGPFSVEQFF
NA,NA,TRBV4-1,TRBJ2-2,TGCGCCAGCAGCCTCGGGATCTCGAACACCGGGGAGCTGTTTTTT,CASSLGISNTGELFF
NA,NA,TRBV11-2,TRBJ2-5,TGTGCCAGCAGCATCGGGACTGGATATGGAGAGACCCAGTACTTC,CASSIGTGYGETQYF
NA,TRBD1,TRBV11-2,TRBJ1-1,TGTGCCAGCAGCCCCGGTCAGGGGGTGAGGACTGAAGCTTTCTTT,CASSPGQGVRTEAFF
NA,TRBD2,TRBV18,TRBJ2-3,TGTGCCAGCTCATCGACTAGCGGTCAGAGCACAGATACGCAGTATTTT,CASSSTSGQSTDTQYF
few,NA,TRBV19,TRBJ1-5,TGTGCCAGTACCCTGGGCGGGTCCCAGCATTTT,CASTLGGSQHF
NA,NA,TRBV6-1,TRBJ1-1,TGTGCCAGCAGTATTTCGACAAGCACTGAAGCTTTCTTT,CASSISTSTEAFF
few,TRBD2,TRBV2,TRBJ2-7,TGTGCCAGCAGTGATGGGGGGGCCTACGAGCAGTACTTC,CASSDGGAYEQYF
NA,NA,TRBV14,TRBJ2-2,TGTGCCAGCAGCCGATCTAGCGCCGGGGAGCTGTTTTTT,CASSRSSAGELFF
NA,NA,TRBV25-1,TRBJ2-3,TGTGCCAGCAGTGACCCCGGGGGAGGCAGCACAGATACGCAGTATTTT,CASSDPGGGSTDTQYF
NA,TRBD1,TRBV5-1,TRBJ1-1,TGCGCCAGCAGCTTGGACTGGAGACAGGGTTCTTTCTTT,CASSLDWRQGSFF
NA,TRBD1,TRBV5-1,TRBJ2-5,TGCGCCAGCAGTTCCGGGACAGGGGAGACCCAGTACTTC,CASSSGTGETQYF
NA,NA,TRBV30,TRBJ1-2,TGTGCCTGGTCGCAGTATCGTACTAACTATGGCTACACCTTC,CAWSQYRTNYGYTF
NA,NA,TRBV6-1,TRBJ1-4,TGTGCCAGCAGTGAAATGGCGGGAGCAACTAATGAAAAACTGTTTTTT,CASSEMAGATNEKLFF
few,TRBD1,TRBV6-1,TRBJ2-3,TGTGCCAGCAGTATGGACAGGGCCCCAGATACGCAGTATTTT,CASSMDRAPDTQYF
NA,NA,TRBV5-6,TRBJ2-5,TGTGCCAGCAGCTTGGGTCCGGCAGGGTACCAAGAGACCCAGTACTTC,CASSLGPAGYQETQYF
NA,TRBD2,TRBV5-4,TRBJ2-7,TGTGCCAGCTCGGGTCTGCGGGGGTCCTACGAGCAGTACTTC,CASSGLRGSYEQYF
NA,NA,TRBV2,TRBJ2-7,TGTGCCAGCAGACGCCCTAGGGGCGGGACGTACGAGCAGTACTTC,CASRRPRGGTYEQYF
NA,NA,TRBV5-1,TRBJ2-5,TGCGCCAGCAGCCTGGGTGAGACGCCAGCAGGAGAGACCCAGTACTTC,CASSLGETPAGETQYF
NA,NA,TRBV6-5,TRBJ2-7,TGTGCCAGTTCCTATTACTACGAGCAGTACTTC,CASSYYYEQYF
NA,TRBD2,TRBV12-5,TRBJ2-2,TGTGCTAGTGGTTTGGTTACGGGAGGGACCGGGGAGCTGTTTTTT,CASGLVTGGTGELFF
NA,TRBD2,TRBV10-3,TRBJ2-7,TGTGCCATCAGTCCTAGCGGGAGGACCCCAATCTCCTACGAGCAGTACTTC,CAISPSGRTPISYEQYF
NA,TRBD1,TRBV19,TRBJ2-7,TGTGCCAGTAGTGAAAACAGGGGAGCTAACGAGCAGTACTTC,CASSENRGANEQYF
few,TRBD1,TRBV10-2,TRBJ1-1,TGCGCCAGCAGCATACAGGGGGCAGGGAACACTGAAGCTTTCTTT,CASSIQGAGNTEAFF
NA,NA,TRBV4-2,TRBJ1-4,TGTGCCAGCAGCCAAGTGTCAGGCGACCTTGGGAAACTGTTTTTT,CASSQVSGDLGKLFF